Sequencing of this TCR beta chain was carried out in a study of beta chain features in type 1 diabetes. Looking at the study overall: On cell yields, gender and age, patients and healthy donors were similar. Overall study findings and caveats: All four CD4+ subsets from Type 1 diabetes patients carried moderately but significantly shorter TCRB CDR3s.

The germline gives CDR1 MDHEN, CDR2 SYDVKM. CDR3 length: 14 amino acids. The V segment lost 6 bases and the J segment 9 bases; nucleotides outside the gene matches: 11. Expressed TCRB transcripts were sequenced after all isolated RNA was converted to cDNA. The data were produced by immunoSEQ multiplex PCR, yet TCRdb's version contains in-frame clones alone and is incomplete. The table shows hundreds of thousands of clones, with approximately 15% occurring only once. This clone has only a few counts. No antigen is known for it. Sequencing used naive CD4+ T cells from blood. V gene TRBV28 combines with J gene TRBJ2-5; 9 bases fit TRBD1. The sequence came from a man younger than 30 with type 1 diabetes. The CDR3 spells CASRLDRGGSAQYF. The DNA of the CDR3 is TGTGCCAGCAGACTAGACAGGGGGGGCTCGGCCCAGTACTTC.